Included here is one TCR beta chain sequence, with context. This record belongs to a study of cytomegalovirus exposure and HLA in healthy donors. The study drew the donors from its approximately 120-subject validation cohort, separate from the roughly 700-subject first cohort. J lost 3 bases, V lost 4 bases, and 7 bases had no gene match. Germline CDR1 and CDR2: SGHNT and YYREEE (reference sequence). CDR3 length: 14 amino acids. The repertoire was sequenced with immunoSEQ multiplex PCR; TCRdb's copy has only in-frame clones and lacks some. The repertoire holds more than 50,000 clones, with 85% to 95% as singletons.

The specimen sequenced was PBMCs. The TCR was taken from a man aged 18 to 35 in good health and CMV-seronegative. The V and J genes are TRBV5-4 and TRBJ2-7; the match to TRBD1 covers 7 bases. The CDR3: CASSHADRFYEQYF. The CDR3 region has the DNA TGTGCCAGCAGCCACGCGGACAGGTTCTACGAGCAGTACTTC.